This is a list of T cell receptor beta chains from one sample in a study of blood T cell repertoires in COVID-19. Sequencing was performed with immunoSEQ multiplex PCR; in TCRdb, only in-frame clones are kept and a portion is missing. Of approximately 240,000 clones listed, 80% to 85% were seen once; the top ten hold roughly 5%. The sequencing input was peripheral blood. Receptor source: a woman aged 55 to 70 who had recovered from COVID-19. Both conserved end residues are trimmed from each CDR3.

J gene	V gene	CDR3 protein
TRBJ2-3	TRBV9	ASRYRGGATDTQY
TRBJ2-3	TRBV7-8	ASRLRDRGQSDTQY
TRBJ2-1	TRBV6-5	ASSYLRGYNEQF
TRBJ1-1	TRBV2	ASNSGPMDTEAF
TRBJ2-1	TRBV5-6	ASSSTGGFVDEQF
TRBJ2-7	TRBV13	ASSFGGGEQY
TRBJ1-5	TRBV30	AWSQGSYSNQPQH
TRBJ2-5	TRBV12-3/TRBV12-4	ASSSHPETQY
TRBJ2-7	TRBV7-9	ASSSSGGMEQY
TRBJ1-1	TRBV27	ASRLGMGITEAF
TRBJ2-3	TRBV6-5	ASSYGLAGGTDTQY
TRBJ2-1	TRBV6-6	ASSGTGRNEQF
TRBJ2-3	TRBV4-1	ASSQEGRGGDTQY
TRBJ2-3	TRBV30	AWSGTGLSTDTQY
TRBJ1-6	TRBV6-5	ASGVSEGSPLH
TRBJ2-1	TRBV2	ASSSPRQGIDNEQF
TRBJ2-7	TRBV5-1	ASSLDYGGGAVYEQY
TRBJ2-7	TRBV29-1	SVGQGGPYEQY
TRBJ2-7	TRBV6-5	ASSPPGGGSYEQY
TRBJ2-3	TRBV7-9	ASSSSGAEYTDTQY
TRBJ2-7	TRBV4-2	ASSPEGVAGGHYEQY
TRBJ2-3	TRBV9	ASSFRLSTDTQY
TRBJ1-5	TRBV6-1	ASSEGQLNQPQH
TRBJ2-1	TRBV6-6	ASSQPGQGDNEQF
TRBJ2-7	TRBV7-3	ASRYDREYEQY
TRBJ2-1	TRBV7-8	ASSSRTSGSSYNEQF
TRBJ2-3	TRBV10-3	AISVERGGVTDTQY
TRBJ2-2	TRBV7-6	ASSLALAGPGELF
TRBJ2-5	TRBV12-3/TRBV12-4	ASSRQDQETQY
TRBJ1-5	TRBV7-8	ASSLIPQGQGSNQPQH
TRBJ2-1	TRBV14	ASSLRDWDNEQF
TRBJ2-7	TRBV14	ATGETSYEQY
TRBJ2-5	TRBV21-1	ASSAKPGHRTTQETQY